One sample yielded the 3 T cell receptor beta chains listed below, sequenced in a study of T cells in Graves' hyperthyroidism and ophthalmopathy. What was amplified from RNA transcripts were TCR beta CDR3 regions. Primed by the HTBI set, a first-round RT-PCR was run on the TCR CDR3. One entry per CDR3 protein results from TCRdb running MiXCR on the multiplex PCR reads. The table has 450,000 to 650,000 distinct CDR3 sequences, around 20% seen once. The sample comprised blood. All receptors derive from a man aged 18 to 29 with Graves' hyperthyroidism.

This clonotype was seen more than once but under ten times. This chain joins TRBV5-6 and TRBJ1-1; D unresolved. Between the trimmed V and J ends, which lost 4 bases and 1 base, there was a span of 11 bases. The CDR3 runs to 14 residues. CDR1 and CDR2 from the germline V gene are SGHDT and YYEEEE. The CDR3 region has the DNA TGTGCCAGCAGCGGGATTGGAGGGAACACTGAAGCTTTCTTT. Translating gives CASSGIGGNTEAFF.

The chain couples TRBV12-3 or TRBV12-4 to TRBJ2-7; D possibly corresponds to TRBD2 (7 bases). The CDR3 is 15 amino acids. The germline V and J ends were trimmed by 5 bases and 5 bases, with 19 bases remaining between them. CDR3 coding DNA: TGTGCCAGCAGTGAAAAGGGGGGGCCGTTCGACGAGCAGTACTTC. It encodes CASSEKGGPFDEQYF.

This clonotype was seen at least ten times. The J gene is TRBJ2-7, the V gene TRBV6-1; possibly TRBD1 or TRBD2 for D (5 bases each). The CDR3 totals 14 residues. Per germline, CDR1 MNHNS and CDR2 SASEGT. V dropped 6 bases and J dropped 0 bases, with 12 bases sitting between them. The CDR3 loop reads CASSRGPFSYEQYF. The CDR3 DNA is TGTGCCAGCAGCCGGGGCCCTTTCTCCTACGAGCAGTACTTC.